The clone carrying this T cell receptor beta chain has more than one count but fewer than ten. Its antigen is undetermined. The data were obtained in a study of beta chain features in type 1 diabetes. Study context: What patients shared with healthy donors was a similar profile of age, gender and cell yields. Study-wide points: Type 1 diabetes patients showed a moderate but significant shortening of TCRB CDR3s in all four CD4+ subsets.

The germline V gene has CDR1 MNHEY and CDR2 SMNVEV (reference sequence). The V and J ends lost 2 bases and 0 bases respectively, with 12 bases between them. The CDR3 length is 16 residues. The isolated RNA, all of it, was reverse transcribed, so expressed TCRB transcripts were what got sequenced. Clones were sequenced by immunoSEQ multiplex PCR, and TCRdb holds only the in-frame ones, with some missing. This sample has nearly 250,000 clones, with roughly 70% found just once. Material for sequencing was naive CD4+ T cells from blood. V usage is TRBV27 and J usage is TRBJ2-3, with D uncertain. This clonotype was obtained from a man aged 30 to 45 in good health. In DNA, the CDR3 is TGTGCCAGCAGTTTAAGGGCAGCAACTAGCACAGATACGCAGTATTTT. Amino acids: CASSLRAATSTDTQYF.